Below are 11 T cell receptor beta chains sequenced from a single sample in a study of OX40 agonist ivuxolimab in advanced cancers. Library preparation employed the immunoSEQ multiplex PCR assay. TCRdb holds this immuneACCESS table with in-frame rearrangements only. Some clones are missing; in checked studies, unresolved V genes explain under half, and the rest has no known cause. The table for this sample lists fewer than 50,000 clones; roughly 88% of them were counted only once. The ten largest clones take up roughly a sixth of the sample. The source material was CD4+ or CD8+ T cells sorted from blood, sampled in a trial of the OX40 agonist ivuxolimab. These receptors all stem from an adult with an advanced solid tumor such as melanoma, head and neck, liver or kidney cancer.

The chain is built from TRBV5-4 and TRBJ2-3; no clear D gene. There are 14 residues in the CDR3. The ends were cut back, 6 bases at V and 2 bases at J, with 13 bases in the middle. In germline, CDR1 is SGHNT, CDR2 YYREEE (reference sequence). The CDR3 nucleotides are TGTGCCAGCACCCCAAGGCCGGCCACAGATACGCAGTATTTT. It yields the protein CASTPRPATDTQYF.

This CDR3 reads CASNRGVLDGYTF. CDR3 nucleotide sequence: TGTGCCAGTAATAGGGGGGTTCTCGATGGCTACACCTTC. The chain employs TRBV19 and TRBJ1-2; D may be TRBD1 (6 bases). The V gene's germline CDR1 is LNHDA and CDR2 SQIVND (reference sequence). The germline V and J ends were trimmed by 7 bases and 6 bases, with 15 bases remaining between them. The length of the CDR3 is 13 residues.

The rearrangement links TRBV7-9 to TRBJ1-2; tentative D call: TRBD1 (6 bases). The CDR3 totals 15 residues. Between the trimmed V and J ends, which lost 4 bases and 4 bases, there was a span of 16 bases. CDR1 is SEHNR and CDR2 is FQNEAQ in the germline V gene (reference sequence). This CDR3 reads CASSSYVGGLYGYTF. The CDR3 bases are TGTGCCAGCAGCTCTTACGTAGGGGGACTCTATGGCTACACCTTC.

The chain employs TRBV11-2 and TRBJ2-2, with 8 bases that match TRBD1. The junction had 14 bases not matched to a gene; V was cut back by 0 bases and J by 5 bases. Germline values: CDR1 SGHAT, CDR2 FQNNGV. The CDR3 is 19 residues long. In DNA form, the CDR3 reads TGTGCCAGCAGCTTAGATTCACCACAGTTCAGGGGGCATACCGGGGAGCTGTTTTTT. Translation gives CASSLDSPQFRGHTGELFF.

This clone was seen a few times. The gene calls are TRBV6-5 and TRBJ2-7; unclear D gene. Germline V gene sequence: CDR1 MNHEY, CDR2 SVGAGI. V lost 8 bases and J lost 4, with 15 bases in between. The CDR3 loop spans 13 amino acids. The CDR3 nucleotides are TGTGCCAGCCCTAAAGACCCTTCTTACGAGCAGTACGTC. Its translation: CASPKDPSYEQYV.

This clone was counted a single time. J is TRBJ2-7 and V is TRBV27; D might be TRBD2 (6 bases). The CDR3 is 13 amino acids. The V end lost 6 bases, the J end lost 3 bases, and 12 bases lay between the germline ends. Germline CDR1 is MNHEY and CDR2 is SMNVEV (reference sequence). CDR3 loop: CASSPWRGYEQYF. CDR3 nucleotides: TGTGCCAGCAGCCCGTGGCGGGGCTACGAGCAGTACTTC.

The DNA of the CDR3 is TGTGCCAGCAGTTTATCGACTAGTTCTAGAAAAGAGACCCAGTACTTC. Translating gives CASSLSTSSRKETQYF. The genes are TRBV27 and TRBJ2-5; perhaps TRBD2 as D (6 bases). The V end lost 0 bases, the J end lost 3 bases, and 14 bases lay between the germline ends. Germline CDR1 reads MNHEY; CDR2 reads SMNVEV (reference sequence). The CDR3 consists of 16 residues.

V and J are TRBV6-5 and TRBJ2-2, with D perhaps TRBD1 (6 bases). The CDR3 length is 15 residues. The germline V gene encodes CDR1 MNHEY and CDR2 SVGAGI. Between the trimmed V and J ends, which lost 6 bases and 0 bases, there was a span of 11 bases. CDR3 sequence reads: CASSLGTSNTGELFF. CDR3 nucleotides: TGTGCCAGCAGCCTCGGGACATCGAACACCGGGGAGCTGTTTTTT.

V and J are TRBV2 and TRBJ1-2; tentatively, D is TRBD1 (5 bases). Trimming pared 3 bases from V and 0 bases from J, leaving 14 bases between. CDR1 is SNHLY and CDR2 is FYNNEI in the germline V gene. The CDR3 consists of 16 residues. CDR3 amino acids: CASSDRVLPTNYGYTF. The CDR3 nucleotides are TGTGCCAGCAGTGACAGGGTTTTACCCACTAACTATGGCTACACCTTC.

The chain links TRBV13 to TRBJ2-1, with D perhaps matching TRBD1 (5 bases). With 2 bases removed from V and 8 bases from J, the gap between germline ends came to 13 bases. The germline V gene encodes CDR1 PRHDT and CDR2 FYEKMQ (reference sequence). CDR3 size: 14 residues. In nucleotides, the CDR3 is TGTGCCAGCAGCTTAACGCAGGGTGAGGATGAGCAGTTCTTC. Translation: CASSLTQGEDEQFF.

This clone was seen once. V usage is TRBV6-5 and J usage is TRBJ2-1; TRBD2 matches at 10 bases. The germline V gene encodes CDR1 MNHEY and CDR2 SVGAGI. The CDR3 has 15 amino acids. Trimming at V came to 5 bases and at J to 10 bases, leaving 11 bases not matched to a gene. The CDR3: CASSPQVAGGREQFF. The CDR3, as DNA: TGTGCCAGCAGTCCCCAGGTAGCGGGGGGCAGGGAGCAGTTCTTC.